This T cell receptor (beta chain) came from a study of cytomegalovirus exposure and HLA in healthy donors. General study findings and limits: By a later analysis, the bulk of CMV-associated TCR beta chains appeared HLA-restricted.

Vbeta (60) and Jbeta (13) primers were used in the PCR. Repertoires were generated with immunoSEQ multiplex PCR, while TCRdb's copy carries only in-frame clones and drops some. The sample comprises around 130,000 clones, 65% to 85% of which are singletons, and around 1.2% rests with the top ten. On this clone: What it binds is not known.

The CDR3 covers 15 residues. The V and J ends lost 6 bases and 6 bases, in that order; junction bases with no gene match: 11. Germline CDR1 is MNHNS and CDR2 is SASEGT. Sample: PBMCs. The sequence came from a man in his fifties in good health and CMV-seronegative. This rearrangement joins TRBV6-1 to TRBJ2-7, with 10 bases that match TRBD2. CDR3 DNA: TGTGCCAGCAGCGTTACTAGCGGGATCTCCCTCGAGCAGTACTTC. The encoded protein is CASSVTSGISLEQYF.